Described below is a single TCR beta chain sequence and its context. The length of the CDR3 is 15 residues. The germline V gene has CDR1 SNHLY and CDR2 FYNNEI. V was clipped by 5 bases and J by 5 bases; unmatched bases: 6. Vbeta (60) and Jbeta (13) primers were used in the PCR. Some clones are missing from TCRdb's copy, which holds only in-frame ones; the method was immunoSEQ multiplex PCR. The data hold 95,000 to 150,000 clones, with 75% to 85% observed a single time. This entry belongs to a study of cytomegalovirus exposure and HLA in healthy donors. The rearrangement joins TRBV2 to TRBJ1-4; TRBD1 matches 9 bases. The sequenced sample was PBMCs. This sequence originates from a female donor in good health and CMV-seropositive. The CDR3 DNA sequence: TGTGCCAGCAGTAATACCGGGACAGGGAATGAAAAACTGTTTTTT. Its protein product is CASSNTGTGNEKLFF.